Below, 27 T cell receptor beta chains from the same sample are listed, as sequenced in a study of cytomegalovirus exposure and HLA in healthy donors. PCR was performed using 60 Vbeta and 13 Jbeta primers. Data came from immunoSEQ multiplex PCR; TCRdb stores just in-frame clones and leaves some out. The sample contains about 160,000 clones, 85% of which appear only once. Sequencing was carried out using PBMCs. Receptors were obtained from a boy aged 2 to 10 in good health and CMV-seronegative.

The chain combines TRBV7-2 with TRBJ2-1, with 7 bases that match TRBD1. The germline V gene encodes CDR1 SGHTA and CDR2 FQGNSA. The CDR3 extends over 14 amino acids. V lost 6 bases to trimming and J lost 7 bases; unmatched junction nucleotides: 9. CDR3 coding DNA: TGTGCCAGCAGTAAACGACAGGGATTGAATGAGCAGTTCTTC. Its translation is CASSKRQGLNEQFF.

The rearrangement links TRBV10-3 to TRBJ2-2; 7 bases agree with TRBD2. Germline-derived CDR1 and CDR2 are ENHRY and SYGVKD. CDR3 length equals 13 residues. Trimming at V came to 8 bases and at J to 8 bases, leaving 8 bases not matched to a gene. CDR3: CAIGEGEGGELFF. The CDR3 DNA reads as TGTGCCATCGGCGAAGGGGAGGGGGGGGAGCTGTTTTTT.

The CDR3 nucleotides read TGTGCCAGCAGCCAGAGGGACAGAACTAACTATGGCTACACCTTC. Protein sequence: CASSQRDRTNYGYTF. The chain has TRBV7-9 and TRBJ1-2; TRBD1 aligns across 7 bases. The CDR3 loop spans 15 amino acids. Germline V gives CDR1 SEHNR, CDR2 FQNEAQ (reference sequence). The V gene end was trimmed by 5 bases and the J gene end by 0 bases; junction bases not matched to a gene: 6.

The genes are TRBV7-9 and TRBJ2-5; 7 bases line up with TRBD1. Germline trimming cut 4 bases from V and 0 bases from J; bases unmatched to any gene: 2. Germline V gives CDR1 SEHNR, CDR2 FQNEAQ (reference sequence). This CDR3 contains 14 residues. CDR3 residues: CASSSGQYQETQYF. The CDR3 nucleotides are TGTGCCAGCAGCTCGGGACAGTACCAAGAGACCCAGTACTTC.

This chain joins TRBV7-9 and TRBJ2-2; possibly TRBD1 for D (6 bases). The length of the CDR3 is 15 residues. Germline CDR1 and CDR2: SEHNR and FQNEAQ (reference sequence). The V end lost 8 bases, the J end lost 1 base, and 14 bases lay between the germline ends. CDR3 in amino acids: CASEQGVGNTGELFF. As DNA, the CDR3 is TGTGCCAGCGAACAGGGAGTCGGGAACACCGGGGAGCTGTTTTTT.

This clone has more than one count but fewer than ten. The chain joins TRBV30 to TRBJ2-3, with 8 bases that match TRBD2. CDR1 is GTSNPN and CDR2 is SVGIG in the germline V gene (reference sequence). The CDR3 extends over 14 amino acids. The ends lost 3 bases at V and 2 bases at J; junction bases unmatched: 4. CDR3: CAWSIAGSTDTQYF. In DNA, the CDR3 is TGTGCCTGGAGCATAGCGGGGTCCACAGATACGCAGTATTTT.

V gene TRBV6-1 combines with J gene TRBJ2-7; no clear D gene. Trimming took off 1 base at V and 3 bases at J, with 13 bases between the two ends. The CDR3 totals 15 residues. Looked up from germline, CDR1 is MNHNS and CDR2 is SASEGT. CDR3 sequence: CASSEEVNGVYEQYV. In nucleotides, the CDR3 is TGTGCCAGCAGTGAAGAGGTGAACGGAGTCTACGAGCAGTACGTC.

The genes are TRBV2 and TRBJ1-6; a possible D gene is TRBD1 (6 bases). V was trimmed by 2 bases and J by 4 bases, leaving 9 bases between them. Germline V gene lookup returns CDR1 SNHLY and CDR2 FYNNEI. This CDR3 has 15 amino acids. The CDR3 DNA follows: TGTGCCAGCAGTGAAAGTGGACAGTATAATTCACCCCTCCACTTT. It specifies CASSESGQYNSPLHF.

The chain joins TRBV18 to TRBJ1-1; 9 bases are a match to TRBD1. The germline V gene has CDR1 KGHSH and CDR2 LQKENI. The CDR3 runs to 13 residues. V lost 5 bases and J lost 6; bases outside the gene matches: 4. The CDR3 nucleotides are TGTGCCAGCTCAACGGACAGGGGCGCTGAAGCTTTCTTT. Its protein product is CASSTDRGAEAFF.

The V gene is TRBV6-1, the J gene TRBJ2-3; TRBD2 agrees at 12 bases. Trimming took 4 bases from V and 4 from J; bases not matched to a gene: 6. Germline-derived CDR1 and CDR2 are MNHNS and SASEGT. The CDR3 runs to 16 residues. The CDR3 here is CASSATSGGLSDTQYF. DNA for the CDR3: TGTGCCAGCAGTGCGACTAGCGGGGGCCTCTCAGATACGCAGTATTTT.

The genes are TRBV10-3 and TRBJ2-1; TRBD1 agrees at 7 bases. The CDR3 length is 14 residues. The V segment lost 5 bases and the J segment 8 bases; nucleotides outside the gene matches: 9. Germline V lookup: CDR1 ENHRY, CDR2 SYGVKD. The CDR3 protein is CAISSQGWADEQFF. DNA for the CDR3: TGTGCCATCAGTTCACAGGGGTGGGCCGATGAGCAGTTCTTC.

This chain uses TRBV2 with TRBJ1-1; D possibly corresponds to TRBD1 (5 bases). With 2 bases removed from V and 4 bases from J, the gap between germline ends came to 8 bases. This CDR3 is 13 amino acids long. Germline-derived CDR1 and CDR2 are SNHLY and FYNNEI. The CDR3 nucleotides read TGTGCCAGCAGTGAACAGGGCTCCACTGAAGCTTTCTTT. It yields the protein CASSEQGSTEAFF. The full variable domain, rest sourced from reference TRBV2 and TRBJ1-1, is EPEVTQTPSHQVTQMGQEVILRCVPISNHLYFYWYRQILGQKVEFLVSFYNNEISEKSEIFDDQFSVERPDGSNFTLKIRSTKLEDSAMYFCASSEQGSTEAFFGQGTRLTVV.

On this clone: Other nucleotide sequences in the sample specify the same CDR3. This chain connects TRBV27 to TRBJ1-1; no definite D call. Deletions cut 6 bases from V and 5 bases from J, with 7 bases between. The CDR3 contains 11 residues. Germline CDR1 is MNHEY and CDR2 is SMNVEV (reference sequence). In DNA form, the CDR3 reads TGTGCCAGCAGGCGAGGGACTGAAGCTTTCTTT. This encodes CASRRGTEAFF.

This sequence joins TRBV2 and TRBJ2-5; no clear D. The CDR3 loop spans 15 amino acids. Trimming left V 2 bases short and J 5 bases short, with 15 bases between. From germline, CDR1 is SNHLY and CDR2 FYNNEI. In nucleotides, the CDR3 is TGTGCCAGCAGTGAATTCCTTAAGCGCACCGAGACCCAGTACTTC. Its protein product is CASSEFLKRTETQYF.

This chain joins TRBV2 and TRBJ2-5, with 9 bases fitting TRBD1. This CDR3 contains 13 residues. J lost 1 base, V lost 6 bases, and 0 bases had no gene match. Germline CDR1 reads SNHLY; CDR2 reads FYNNEI. The CDR3 loop reads CASRTGGQETQYF. The CDR3 region has the DNA TGTGCCAGCAGGACAGGGGGCCAAGAGACCCAGTACTTC.

This chain uses TRBV5-5 with TRBJ1-1; TRBD1 might be the D (6 bases). CDR3 size: 15 residues. The V and J ends lost 4 bases and 0 bases respectively, with 13 bases between them. Germline CDR1 SGHKS, CDR2 YYEKEE (reference sequence). In nucleotides, the CDR3 is TGTGCCAGCAGCGTAGAACAGGGTCTGAACACTGAAGCTTTCTTT. It encodes CASSVEQGLNTEAFF. Variable domain in full (rest from reference TRBV5-5 and TRBJ1-1): DAGVTQSPTHLIKTRGQQVTLRCSPISGHKSVSWYQQVLGQGPQFIFQYYEKEERGRGNFPDRFSARQFPNYSSELNVNALLLGDSALYLCASSVEQGLNTEAFFGQGTRLTVV.

The chain links TRBV29-1 to TRBJ2-7; D is perhaps TRBD1 (6 bases). This CDR3 comprises 13 residues. CDR1 is SQVTM, CDR2 ANQGSEA, per germline. V lost 6 bases and J lost 6, with 18 bases in between. The CDR3 bases are TGCAGCGTCCCGGGACATGTAATCTCCGAGCAGTACTTC. Residues: CSVPGHVISEQYF.

The chain links TRBV2 to TRBJ2-7; possible D gene TRBD1, 5 bases. There are 15 residues in the CDR3. Germline V gives CDR1 SNHLY, CDR2 FYNNEI. Trimming shortened V by 2 bases and J by 5 bases, and 16 bases separated the two germline ends. The CDR3 sequence: CASSEFGQGSHEQYV. As DNA, the CDR3 is TGTGCCAGCAGTGAATTTGGTCAGGGAAGCCACGAGCAGTACGTC.

The chain carries TRBV4-1 and TRBJ1-5; D gene unclear. Germline values: CDR1 MGHRA, CDR2 YSYEKL. CDR3 length: 17 residues. V was trimmed by 1 base and J by 5 bases, leaving 18 bases between them. The CDR3 is CASSQGAWAGWYQPQHF. DNA of the CDR3: TGCGCCAGCAGCCAAGGGGCCTGGGCAGGCTGGTATCAGCCCCAGCATTTT.

The sample holds a few counts of this clone. This chain links TRBV5-1 with TRBJ2-3; D remains ambiguous. Germline-derived CDR1 and CDR2 are SGHRS and YFSETQ. Trimming stripped 4 bases from V and 1 base from J, with 16 bases between. This CDR3 has 16 amino acids. The CDR3 is CASSTLDGSGTDTQYF. The CDR3 DNA is TGCGCCAGCAGCACCCTAGATGGGTCAGGCACAGATACGCAGTATTTT.

The chain links TRBV6-5 to TRBJ2-1, with 7 bases matching TRBD2. Losses at the gene ends were 5 bases for V and 6 bases for J; bases not matched to a gene: 7. Germline lookup yields CDR1 MNHEY and CDR2 SVGAGI. The CDR3 loop spans 14 amino acids. CDR3 sequence (DNA): TGTGCCAGCAGTCGCCTATCGGGGGGCAATGAGCAGTTCTTC. Its protein is CASSRLSGGNEQFF.

In its sample, this clone was seen once. The chain uses TRBV6-1 and TRBJ2-3; 9 nucleotides match TRBD1. V lost 6 bases and J lost 0; bases outside the gene matches: 4. This CDR3 contains 15 residues. Germline CDR1 MNHNS, CDR2 SASEGT. In DNA, the CDR3 is TGTGCCAGCAGCTGGGACAGGGTAAGCACAGATACGCAGTATTTT. This sequence encodes CASSWDRVSTDTQYF.

The V gene is TRBV27, the J gene TRBJ2-2; 10 bases line up with TRBD2. The CDR3 has 16 amino acids. V was clipped by 5 bases and J by 5 bases; unmatched bases: 8. Per the germline V gene, CDR1 is MNHEY and CDR2 is SMNVEV (reference sequence). The CDR3 DNA reads as TGTGCCAGCAGTCCGAGACTAGCGGGCGGTACCGGGGAGCTGTTTTTT. Protein: CASSPRLAGGTGELFF.

CDR3 DNA: TGCGCCAGCAAGGGGGGGGCTAGCACAGATACGCAGTATTTT. Translation: CASKGGASTDTQYF. The chain couples TRBV5-1 to TRBJ2-3; tentatively, D is TRBD2 (7 bases). The V and J ends lost 6 bases and 0 bases respectively, with 11 bases between them. The CDR3 runs 14 residues. CDR1 is SGHRS and CDR2 is YFSETQ in the germline V gene.

This chain uses TRBV5-1 with TRBJ2-5; 7 bases align to TRBD2. Germline CDR1 SGHRS, CDR2 YFSETQ. CDR3 length: 15 residues. Trimming cost V 0 bases and J 4 bases; bases outside gene matches: 6. Written as DNA, the CDR3 is TGCGCCAGCAGCTTGGGGGAGGGGCTGGGAGAGACCCAGTACTTC. This encodes CASSLGEGLGETQYF.

The chain employs TRBV28 and TRBJ1-2, with 7 bases fitting TRBD1. Germline lookup yields CDR1 MDHEN and CDR2 SYDVKM. J lost 4 bases, V lost 2 bases, and 10 bases had no gene match. The CDR3 has 16 residues. The CDR3 protein is CASSLGTAFQAYGYTF. The CDR3 DNA reads TGTGCCAGCAGTTTAGGGACAGCATTCCAGGCCTATGGCTACACCTTC.

This chain joins TRBV13 and TRBJ2-1; no definite D call. Trimming left V 2 bases short and J 5 bases short, with 7 bases between. Looked up from germline, CDR1 is PRHDT and CDR2 is FYEKMQ (reference sequence). This CDR3 has 13 amino acids. Here the CDR3 DNA reads TGTGCCAGCAGCTTATCGGGTGACAATGAGCAGTTCTTC. It is translated as CASSLSGDNEQFF.